This TCR beta chain was recovered during a study of type 1 regulatory T cells. Study-level information: An in vitro protocol generated T-allo10, a Tr1-enriched, alloantigen-specific CD4 T cell product.

Points from the study as a whole: Type 1 regulatory T cells had a more restricted TCR repertoire than non-type 1 regulatory T cells.

CDR1 is SGHTA and CDR2 is FQGNSA in the germline V gene. V lost 5 bases and J lost 4; bases outside the gene matches: 10. The CDR3 spans 18 residues. Remarks on this clonotype: Its antigen is not known.

TCRdb reanalysed the reads using MiXCR and keeps one entry per CDR3 protein. The sample has around 65,000 distinct CDR3 sequences, about 50% seen once; the top ten hold more than 2%. The TCR sequence derives from a human donor in good health. V usage is TRBV7-2 and J usage is TRBJ2-5; TRBD2 agrees at 16 bases. Sequenced material: cultured non-Tr1 T cells, either the whole culture or a sorted T cell fraction (not recorded which). The CDR3 nucleotides read TGTGCCAGCAGCAGCGTCGGGACTAGCGGGGGGGCCCGAGAGACCCAGTACTTC. Protein sequence: CASSSVGTSGGARETQYF.